The 12 T cell receptor beta chains in this list originate from one sample, sequenced in a study of a mutant IDH1 vaccine in newly diagnosed glioma. No antigen has been assigned to these receptors. Method: immunoSEQ multiplex PCR; TCRdb's copy keeps in-frame clones and lacks some. The sample records approximately 60,000 clones, 82% being singletons. Indicated time point: week 5, during vaccination. The study gave 300 ug of mutant IDH1 20-mer peptide per vaccine dose, with topical imiquimod. The material was PBMCs, obtained from a glioma patient whose treatment included an IDH1 peptide vaccine. The source is a woman aged 18-30 years with glioma. Some clones in this sample may be carry-over from other donors' samples.

The chain uses TRBV13 and TRBJ2-5; TRBD1 is a possible D gene (6 bases). The CDR3 length is 12 residues. Deletions cut 0 bases from V and 9 bases from J, with 8 bases between. The V gene's germline CDR1 is PRHDT and CDR2 FYEKMQ (reference sequence). The CDR3 sequence is CASSLGGAAQYF. The CDR3 DNA sequence: TGTGCCAGCAGCTTAGGGGGGGCGGCCCAGTACTTC.

The chain is built from TRBV12-5 and TRBJ2-7; no reliable D call. The CDR3 extends over 11 amino acids. Between the trimmed V and J ends, which lost 0 bases and 6 bases, there was a span of 3 bases. From germline, CDR1 is LGHNT and CDR2 FRNRAP. The CDR3 loop reads CASGLVIEQYF. The CDR3 DNA sequence: TGTGCTAGTGGTTTGGTGATCGAGCAGTACTTC.

The chain employs TRBV2 and TRBJ1-4; possibly TRBD1 for D (5 bases). The germline CDR1 and CDR2 sequences are SNHLY and FYNNEI. V lost 7 bases to trimming and J lost 7 bases, with 16 bases between them. The CDR3 runs to 14 residues. The CDR3, as DNA: TGTGCCAGCACCACCCTGGGGGACCTTGAAAAACTGTTTTTT. Its protein is CASTTLGDLEKLFF. The variable domain in full, with the rest retrieved from reference TRBV2 and TRBJ1-4, is EPEVTQTPSHQVTQMGQEVILRCVPISNHLYFYWYRQILGQKVEFLVSFYNNEISEKSEIFDDQFSVERPDGSNFTLKIRSTKLEDSAMYFCASTTLGDLEKLFFGSGTQLSVL.

This clone was recorded once. The chain recombines TRBV2 with TRBJ2-2, with D possibly called TRBD1 or TRBD2 (6 bases each). The V end was cut by 9 bases, the J end by 1 base, with 9 bases between. The germline gives CDR1 SNHLY, CDR2 FYNNEI. The CDR3 contains 13 residues. CDR3 protein: CARGGQNTGELFF. CDR3 sequence (DNA): TGTGCCAGGGGGGGCCAGAACACCGGGGAGCTGTTTTTT.

The rearrangement links TRBV5-1 to TRBJ2-7; the D is unclear. This CDR3 spans 15 amino acids. V was cut by 1 base and J by 3 bases, with 14 bases left in between. Germline values: CDR1 SGHRS, CDR2 YFSETQ. The CDR3 nucleotides are TGCGCCAGCAGCTTGACCGGCCCAGGTTTCTACGAGCAGTACTTC. Amino acid sequence: CASSLTGPGFYEQYF.

This chain joins TRBV29-1 and TRBJ1-4, with D possibly being TRBD1 (5 bases). The CDR3 is 12 amino acids. Germline lookup yields CDR1 SQVTM and CDR2 ANQGSEA. Trimming left V 7 bases short and J 0 bases short, with 6 bases between. The CDR3 DNA is TGCAGCGCAGGGTCAACTAATGAAAAACTGTTTTTT. Amino acids: CSAGSTNEKLFF.

Written as DNA, the CDR3 is TGTGCCAGCAGCTTTGAAGGCTATGCCTATGGCTACACCTTC. It codes for CASSFEGYAYGYTF. The chain couples TRBV7-9 to TRBJ1-2; D remains unclear. CDR1 is SEHNR and CDR2 is FQNEAQ in the germline V gene (reference sequence). CDR3 length: 14 amino acids. The V and J ends lost 3 bases and 4 bases respectively, with 12 bases between them. Full variable domain (missing parts from reference TRBV7-9 and TRBJ1-2): DTGVSQNPRHKITKRGQNVTFRCDPISEHNRLYWYRQTLGQGPEFLTYFQNEAQLEKSRLLSDRFSAERPKGSFSTLEIQRTEQGDSAMYLCASSFEGYAYGYTFGSGTRLTVV.

The genes are TRBV5-4 and TRBJ2-4; no reliable D call. V was trimmed by 4 bases and J by 0 bases, leaving 8 bases between them. Germline V gives CDR1 SGHNT, CDR2 YYREEE (reference sequence). This CDR3 is 14 amino acids long. CDR3 sequence (DNA): TGTGCCAGCAGCGACTTAGTAGCCAAAAACATTCAGTACTTC. Residues: CASSDLVAKNIQYF.

The V gene is TRBV5-1, the J gene TRBJ2-5; 7 nucleotides align to TRBD1. The end of the DNA is better explained by TRBJ2-7, so the J call may be wrong. The CDR3 runs 14 residues. Germline CDR1 reads SGHRS; CDR2 reads YFSETQ. Here the CDR3 reads CASSLDGQAYEQYF. The CDR3 DNA is TGCGCCAGCAGCTTGGATGGACAGGCCTACGAGCAGTACTTC.

The chain employs TRBV10-3 and TRBJ2-7, with D unclear. Germline CDR1 reads ENHRY; CDR2 reads SYGVKD. With 4 bases removed from V and 4 bases from J, the gap between germline ends came to 5 bases. The CDR3 is 11 amino acids. CDR3 amino acids: CAISGAYEQYF. The CDR3 DNA follows: TGTGCCATCAGTGGTGCGTACGAGCAGTACTTC.

The genes are TRBV5-6 and TRBJ1-2; weak D call: TRBD1 (6 bases). Looked up from germline, CDR1 is SGHDT and CDR2 is YYEEEE. The length of the CDR3 is 16 residues. V lost 0 bases and J lost 4, with 16 bases in between. The CDR3 DNA sequence: TGTGCCAGCAGCTTGGGGTTTCAGGGGAAAGGCTATGGCTACACCTTC. This translates into CASSLGFQGKGYGYTF.

V is TRBV6-5 and J is TRBJ1-1; no firm D call. Trimming removed 1 base at V and 4 bases at J, with 13 bases between. The CDR3 extends over 15 amino acids. From germline, CDR1 is MNHEY and CDR2 SVGAGI. This chain's CDR3 is CASSYLAEWGTEAFF. In DNA form, the CDR3 reads TGTGCCAGCAGTTACTTGGCAGAGTGGGGCACTGAAGCTTTCTTT.